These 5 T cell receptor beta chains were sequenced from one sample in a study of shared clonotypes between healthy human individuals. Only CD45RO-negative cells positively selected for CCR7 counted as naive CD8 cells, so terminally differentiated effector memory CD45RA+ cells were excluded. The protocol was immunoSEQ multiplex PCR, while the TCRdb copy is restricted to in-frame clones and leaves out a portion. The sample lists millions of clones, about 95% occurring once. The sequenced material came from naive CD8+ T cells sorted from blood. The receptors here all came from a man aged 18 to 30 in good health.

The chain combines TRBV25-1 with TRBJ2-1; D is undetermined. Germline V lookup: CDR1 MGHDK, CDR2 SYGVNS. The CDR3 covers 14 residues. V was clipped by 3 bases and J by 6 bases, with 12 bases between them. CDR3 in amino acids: CASSDSPLSNEQFF. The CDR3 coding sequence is TGTGCCAGCAGTGATTCGCCCCTTTCCAATGAGCAGTTCTTC.

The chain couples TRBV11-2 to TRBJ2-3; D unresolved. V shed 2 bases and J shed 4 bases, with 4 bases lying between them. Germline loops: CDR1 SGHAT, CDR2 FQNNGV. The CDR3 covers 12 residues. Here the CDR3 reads CASSLHADTQYF. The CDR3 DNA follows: TGTGCCAGCAGCTTACACGCAGATACGCAGTATTTT.

Here the CDR3 DNA reads TGTGCCAGCAGTGGACTAGCACCCTTAGATTATCAAGAGACCCAGTACTTC. Translating it yields CASSGLAPLDYQETQYF. The V gene is TRBV25-1, the J gene TRBJ2-5, with TRBD2 matching 7 bases. Germline CDR1 and CDR2: MGHDK and SYGVNS. The CDR3 length is 17 residues. The V gene end was trimmed by 4 bases and the J gene end by 2 bases; junction bases not matched to a gene: 13.

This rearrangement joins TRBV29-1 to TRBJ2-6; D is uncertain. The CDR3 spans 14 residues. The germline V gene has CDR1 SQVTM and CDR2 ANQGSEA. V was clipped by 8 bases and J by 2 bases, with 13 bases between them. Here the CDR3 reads CSSSSGAGANVLTF. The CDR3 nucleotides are TGCAGCTCCTCCAGTGGCGCTGGGGCCAACGTCCTGACTTTC.

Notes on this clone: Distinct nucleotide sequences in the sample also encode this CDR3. The CDR3 bases are TGTGCCAGCAGTTACGACAGGGGGCAGCCCCAGCATTTT. It codes for CASSYDRGQPQHF. The rearrangement uses TRBV6-5 and TRBJ1-5; the match to TRBD1 covers 9 bases. Trimming at V came to 2 bases and at J to 7 bases, leaving 0 bases not matched to a gene. Germline values: CDR1 MNHEY, CDR2 SVGAGI. CDR3 length: 13 residues.